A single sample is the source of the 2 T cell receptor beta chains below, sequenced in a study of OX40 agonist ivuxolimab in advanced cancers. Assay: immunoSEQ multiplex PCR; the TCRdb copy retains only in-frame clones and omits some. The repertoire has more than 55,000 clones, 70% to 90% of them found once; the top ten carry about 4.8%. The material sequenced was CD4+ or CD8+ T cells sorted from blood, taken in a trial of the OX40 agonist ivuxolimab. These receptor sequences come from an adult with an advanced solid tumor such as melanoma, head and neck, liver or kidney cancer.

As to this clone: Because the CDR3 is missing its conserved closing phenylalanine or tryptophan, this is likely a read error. This chain's CDR3 is CAAAVDRGWGNIQYL. The CDR3 DNA reads as TGTGCTGCGGCCGTAGACAGGGGGTGGGGAAACATTCAGTACCTC. This chain uses TRBV30 with TRBJ2-4; 9 positions match TRBD1. Germline assignment: CDR1 GTSNPN and CDR2 SVGIG (reference sequence). The CDR3 contains 15 residues.

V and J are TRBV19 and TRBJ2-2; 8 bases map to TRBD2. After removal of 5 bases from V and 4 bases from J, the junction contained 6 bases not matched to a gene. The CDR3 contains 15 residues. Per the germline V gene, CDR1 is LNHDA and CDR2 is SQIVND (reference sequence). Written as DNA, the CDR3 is TGTGCCAGTAGTTCGCTAGCGGGTTCCACCGGGGAGCTGTTTTTT. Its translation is CASSSLAGSTGELFF. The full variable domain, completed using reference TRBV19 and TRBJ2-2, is DGGITQSPKYLFRKEGQNVTLSCEQNLNHDAMYWYRQDPGQGLRLIYYSQIVNDFQKGDIAEGYSVSREKKESFPLTVTSAQKNPTAFYLCASSSLAGSTGELFFGEGSRLTVL.